This T cell receptor beta chain was documented in a study of regulatory T cells in long-lasting Graves disease. On the study more broadly: To qualify as persistent, Graves' disease required over 5 years of antithyroid drugs with positive TSH receptor antibodies. Overall study results and limits: Patients whose Graves' disease persisted exhibited lower TCR diversity than those newly diagnosed. Few sampled subjects may have lowered accuracy. When disease was persistent, TRBV28, TRBJ1-2 and TRBJ2-5 were the favored segments.

Time point indicated: persistent/refractory GD, antithyroid drugs over 5 years with positive TRAb. PBMC-extracted RNA yielded the TCR library. This clonotype was detected many times. Its cognate antigen is unknown. Building of the TCR beta libraries involved iRepertoire HTBI primers and Arm-PCR of CDR3 regions. TCRdb analysed the multiplex PCR reads with MiXCR anew, one entry per CDR3 protein. The data contain around 340,000 distinct CDR3 sequences, around 20% of them singletons. CDR3 size: 18 residues. V was clipped by 5 bases and J by 4 bases; unmatched bases: 8. Germline loops: CDR1 KGHDR, CDR2 SFDVKD.

This chain uses TRBV24-1 with TRBJ2-2; the match to TRBD2 covers 14 bases. The receptor was derived from a female donor with Graves disease. Here the sequenced sample was peripheral blood mononuclear cells (PBMCs), taken when the disease was refractory, from a patient treated with antithyroid drugs. CDR3 nucleotide sequence: TGTGCCACCAGTGTACCGGGACTAGCGGGAGCGGGCACCGGGGAGCTGTTTTTT. Its translation: CATSVPGLAGAGTGELFF.